The table lists the clone carrying this T cell receptor beta chain with a count of one. In the original workflow: Scientists estimated how many nucleated cells there were by amplifying reference gene primers. Profiled with immunoSEQ multiplex PCR; TCRdb holds only in-frame clones, not every one. V and J calls and clone size come straight from that table; D and trimming were deduced from the DNA. Of 80,000 to 95,000 clones listed, roughly 76% were seen once; the top ten hold under 5.5%. This record comes from a study of blood T cell repertoires in COVID-19. Study-wide context: PBMCs, B-cell-depleted T cells, or T cells were the source of the cDNA or gDNA that made up the material.

The CDR3 sequence is 13 residues long. Trimming cost V 3 bases and J 11 bases, with 14 bases left between them. The germline CDR1 and CDR2 sequences are GTSNPN and SVGIG (reference sequence). The specimen sequenced was peripheral blood. The chain carries TRBV30 and TRBJ1-6; D is unresolved. The clonotype was recovered from a man older than 75 with COVID-19, enrolled during active disease. CDR3: CAWSPAGGAPLHF. CDR3 nucleotides: TGTGCCTGGAGCCCCGCAGGAGGCGCACCCCTCCACTTT.